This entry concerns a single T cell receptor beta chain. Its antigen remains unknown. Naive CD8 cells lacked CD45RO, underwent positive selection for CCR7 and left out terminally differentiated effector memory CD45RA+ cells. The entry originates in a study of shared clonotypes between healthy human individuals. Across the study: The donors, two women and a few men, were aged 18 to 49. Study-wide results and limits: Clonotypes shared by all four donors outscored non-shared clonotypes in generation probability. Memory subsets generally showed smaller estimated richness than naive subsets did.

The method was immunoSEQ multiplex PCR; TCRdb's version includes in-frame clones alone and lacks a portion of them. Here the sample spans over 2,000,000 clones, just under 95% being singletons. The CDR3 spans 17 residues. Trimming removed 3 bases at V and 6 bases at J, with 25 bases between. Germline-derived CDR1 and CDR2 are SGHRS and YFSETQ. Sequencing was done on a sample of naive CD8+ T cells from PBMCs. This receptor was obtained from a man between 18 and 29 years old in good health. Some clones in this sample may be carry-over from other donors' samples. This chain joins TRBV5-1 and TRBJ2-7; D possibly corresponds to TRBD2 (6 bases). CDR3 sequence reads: CASSSLGRRENPLEQYF. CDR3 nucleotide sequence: TGCGCCAGCAGCTCCCTCGGAAGGAGGGAGAACCCCCTCGAGCAGTACTTC.